This entry is about one T cell receptor (beta chain). PCR employed 60 Vbeta and 13 Jbeta primers. Only in-frame clones appear in the TCRdb table, and some are missing; sequencing was by immunoSEQ multiplex PCR. The sample yields more than 25,000 clones, of which the top ten take up over 0.55%. The sample originates from a study of cytomegalovirus exposure and HLA in healthy donors. The sample was PBMCs. The TCR comes from a man aged 25 to 45 in good health and CMV-seronegative.

CDR3 loop: CASSGVTGVGGRAEAFF. CDR3 sequence (DNA): TGTGCCAGCAGTGGGGTGACAGGGGTGGGAGGAAGAGCTGAAGCTTTCTTT. The chain links TRBV2 to TRBJ1-1; 8 positions agree with TRBD1. Germline V lookup: CDR1 SNHLY, CDR2 FYNNEI. The CDR3 runs 17 residues. The trim removed 4 bases at V and 6 bases at J, leaving 16 bases unmatched.